This TCR beta chain was recorded in a study of spatial heterogeneity in lung cancer. In its sample, this clonotype was seen many times. The study tagged each TCR cDNA molecule with a unique molecular identifier. TCRdb reprocessed the 5' RACE reads via MiXCR and lists one record per CDR3 protein. The sample carries more than 45,000 distinct CDR3 sequences, 5.3% recorded once. There are 14 residues in the CDR3. The germline V gene has CDR1 SGHTS and CDR2 YDEGEE. Unmatched junction bases numbered 7, after V lost 5 bases and J lost 4 bases. Time point here: sample taken at primary tumor resection. The cohort: approximately 74 early-stage, untreated non-small cell lung cancer patients. Unsorted whole RNA from tumor, nontumor lung or frozen PBMC underwent sequencing.

The chain has TRBV5-8 and TRBJ2-5, with 8 bases that match TRBD2. This TCR came from a male donor with early-stage non-small cell lung cancer. The sequenced sample was PBMCs, obtained at surgery. CDR3 coding DNA: TGTGCCAGCAGTTCCGGGACTAGGGGAGAGACCCAGTACTTC. Residues: CASSSGTRGETQYF.